The rows below give T cell receptor beta chains drawn from one sample of a study of CD8+CD57+ T cells in acquired aplastic anemia. MiXCR was run by TCRdb on the reads, yielding one entry per CDR3 protein. The sample has over 150,000 distinct CDR3 sequences, more than 60% seen once. The sample consisted of sorted CD4+, CD8+, or CD8+CD57+ T cells (not recorded which) from PBMCs. Receptors were obtained from a human donor with aplastic anemia. The CDR3 runs from the conserved cysteine through the conserved F or W. A D gene is named only where the DNA matches it firmly. A row's size may be missing; if present it is once, few, many or a size class.

TRBJ1-1	TRBV20-1	14	NA	NA	TGCAGTGCTAGAGATCTCGGTCGGGAGGGGAAAGCTTTCTTT	CSARDLGREGKAFF
TRBJ1-1	TRBV29-1	13	NA	NA	TGCAGCGTTGACCTACTAAGAGACACTGAAGCTTTCTTT	CSVDLLRDTEAFF
TRBJ2-7	TRBV19	13	NA	NA	TGTGCCAGTAGTATGGACCTTTTGTACGAGCAGTACTTC	CASSMDLLYEQYF
TRBJ2-3	TRBV20-1	16	TRBD2	many	TGCAGTGCTAGATCGACTAGCGGGGGGATTTCAGATACGCAGTATTTT	CSARSTSGGISDTQYF
TRBJ2-7	TRBV9	15	TRBD2	NA	TGTGCCAGCAGCCCCGGAGTAGCGGGGGACGGCGAGCAGTACTTC	CASSPGVAGDGEQYF
TRBJ2-1	TRBV7-9	12	TRBD2	NA	TGTGCCAGCAGCTTAGGACTAGCGGGGAGGTTCTTC	CASSLGLAGRFF
TRBJ1-5	TRBV10-3	18	NA	NA	TGTGCCATCAGTGAGTCTAATACAGGGCAGGTAAGCAATCAGCCCCAGCATTTT	CAISESNTGQVSNQPQHF
TRBJ2-7	TRBV5-1	13	NA	NA	TGCGCCAGCAGCGGGACCCGCCTATACGAGCAGTACTTC	CASSGTRLYEQYF
TRBJ2-3	TRBV19	13	NA	NA	TGTGCCAGTAGTATCGGTTTACGAGATACGCAGTATTTT	CASSIGLRDTQYF
TRBJ2-5	TRBV20-1	15	TRBD2	NA	TGCAGTGCTGGCGGCACTAGCGGGAGGCAAGAGACCCAGTACTTC	CSAGGTSGRQETQYF
TRBJ2-1	TRBV7-9	14	NA	few	TGTGCCAGCAGCCCTAGCTTTTCCTACAATGAGCAGTTCTTC	CASSPSFSYNEQFF
TRBJ1-5	TRBV9	18	NA	many	TGTGCCAGCAGCGTGGGGACAAACCCCGTTTATAGCAATCAGCCCCAGCATTTT	CASSVGTNPVYSNQPQHF
TRBJ2-7	TRBV7-2	12	NA	NA	TGTGCCAGCAGCTTACAGGGGATCGAGCAGTACTTC	CASSLQGIEQYF
TRBJ2-7	TRBV7-6	15	NA	NA	TGTGCCAGCAGCCCCTTGACAGATAGGAGCTACGAGCAGTACTTC	CASSPLTDRSYEQYF
TRBJ2-1	TRBV24-1	14	TRBD2	NA	TGTGCCAGCAGCTTAGAGGGACTAGCGGCCGAGCAGTTCTTC	CASSLEGLAAEQFF
TRBJ2-1	TRBV29-1	12	NA	NA	TGCAGCGTTGCCTCCGGGTACAATGAGCAGTTCTTC	CSVASGYNEQFF
TRBJ2-5	TRBV12-3/TRBV12-4	12	NA	many	TGTGCCAGCAGCCCTCTCGGAGAGACCCAGTACTTC	CASSPLGETQYF
TRBJ1-2	TRBV7-6	14	NA	many	TGTGCCAGCAGCCCCCTCGGGGGGGCTAACGGCTACACCTTC	CASSPLGGANGYTF
TRBJ2-4	TRBV5-1	16	TRBD1	NA	TGCGCCAGCAGTCAGGGGACAGGGGGAACTAAGAACATTCAGTACTTC	CASSQGTGGTKNIQYF
TRBJ2-7	TRBV15	17	TRBD2	NA	TGTGCCACCAGCAGAGTAGCGGGAGGATACCTCTCCTACGAGCAGTACTTC	CATSRVAGGYLSYEQYF